These 5 T cell receptor beta chains were sequenced from one sample in a study of human T cells and chemical hapten exposure. Time point denoted: patch test 2, 6 weeks after DPC sensitization. Treatment noted: therapeutic diphenylcyclopropenone sensitization with weekly scalp DPC. MiXCR, run by TCRdb on the RACE reads, gives a single entry per CDR3 protein. Here the sample spans 330,000 or so distinct CDR3 sequences, over 6% being singletons. The sample was whole blood, taken in connection with sensitization to the hapten diphenylcyclopropenone (DPC). All receptors come from a woman aged 18-30 years with alopecia areata. Some clones in this sample may be carry-over from other donors' samples.

This clonotype appeared many times. The genes are TRBV6-2 or TRBV6-3 and TRBJ2-5; 9 nucleotides line up with TRBD2. The germline CDR1 and CDR2 sequences are MNHEY and SVGEGT. The CDR3 has 17 amino acids. J gave up 2 bases and V 4 bases, and 11 bases lay outside the gene matches. The CDR3 loop reads CASSSSATAGGQETQYF. CDR3 sequence (DNA): TGTGCCAGCAGTTCCTCCGCGACGGCGGGGGGGCAAGAGACCCAGTACTTC.

This sequence joins TRBV14 and TRBJ2-3; D is possibly TRBD2 (6 bases). V lost 1 base and J 6 bases, leaving 14 bases between the germline ends. Germline V gene lookup returns CDR1 SGHDN and CDR2 FVKESK. The CDR3 has 15 amino acids. The CDR3 loop is CASSQVPLRGDTQYF. The DNA for the CDR3 is TGTGCCAGCAGCCAAGTGCCCCTCCGGGGGGATACGCAGTATTTT.

The rearrangement uses TRBV6-5 and TRBJ2-6; D is perhaps TRBD1 (5 bases). V lost 0 bases to trimming and J lost 0 bases, with 15 bases between them. The CDR3 has 19 amino acids. Germline CDR1 MNHEY, CDR2 SVGAGI. CDR3 bases: TGTGCCAGCAGTTACTCGTACTCAGGACAAGCCTCTGGGGCCAACGTCCTGACTTTC. This codes for CASSYSYSGQASGANVLTF.

This rearrangement joins TRBV28 to TRBJ2-7, with D possibly TRBD1 on 5 matching bases. The germline V gene encodes CDR1 MDHEN and CDR2 SYDVKM. V lost 6 bases and J lost 1, with 16 bases in between. CDR3 length: 15 amino acids. The CDR3 reads CASSGSSKGSYEQYF. CDR3 DNA: TGTGCCAGCAGCGGTTCTTCCAAGGGGTCCTACGAGCAGTACTTC.

The V call is TRBV6-5, the J call TRBJ1-2; D uncertain. V was pared by 10 bases and J by 3 bases, with 9 bases between. Germline V CDR1 and CDR2: MNHEY, SVGAGI. The CDR3 sequence is 11 residues long. The CDR3 DNA sequence: TGTGCCACCCTAGGGCACTATGGCTACACCTTC. Protein product: CATLGHYGYTF.